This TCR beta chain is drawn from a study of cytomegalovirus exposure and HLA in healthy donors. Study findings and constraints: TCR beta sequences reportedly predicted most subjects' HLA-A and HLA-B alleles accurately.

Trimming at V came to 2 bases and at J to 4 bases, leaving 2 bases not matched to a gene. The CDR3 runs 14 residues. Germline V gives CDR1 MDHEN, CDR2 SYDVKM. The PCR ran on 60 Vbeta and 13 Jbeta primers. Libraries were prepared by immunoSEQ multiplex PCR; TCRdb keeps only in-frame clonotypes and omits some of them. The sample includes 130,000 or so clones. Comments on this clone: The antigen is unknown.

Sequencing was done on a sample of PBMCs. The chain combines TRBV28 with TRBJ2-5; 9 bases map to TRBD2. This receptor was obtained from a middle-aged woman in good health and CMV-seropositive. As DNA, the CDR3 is TGTGCCAGCAGTTTAACTAGCGGGCCAGAGACCCAGTACTTC. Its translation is CASSLTSGPETQYF. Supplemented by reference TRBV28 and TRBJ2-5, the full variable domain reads DVKVTQSSRYLVKRTGEKVFLECVQDMDHENMFWYRQDPGLGLRLIYFSYDVKMKEKGDIPEGYSVSREKKERFSLILESASTNQTSMYLCASSLTSGPETQYFGPGTRLLVL.